This is a list of T cell receptor beta chains from one sample in a study of T cells in Graves' hyperthyroidism and ophthalmopathy. A single record per CDR3 protein comes from TCRdb applying MiXCR to the multiplex PCR reads. There are about 640,000 distinct CDR3 sequences in the sample; less than 25% occur only once, and more than 30% lies in the top ten. Source material: blood. All receptors derive from a man aged 25-45 years with Graves' ophthalmopathy. The CDR3 runs from the conserved cysteine through the conserved F or W. The order of the fields is D gene, clone size, V gene, J gene, CDR3 DNA, CDR3 protein. D genes are given only for firm matches. Some rows have no size entry. The others give once, few or many, or a class for an expanded clone.

>.|.|TRBV5-6|TRBJ1-6
TGTGCCAGCAGCCAAGATTGGAGACAGGCGGGGAATTCACCCCTCCACTTT
CASSQDWRQAGNSPLHF
>.|many|TRBV28|TRBJ2-1
TGTGCCAGCAGTTTAGCGGACTATATAGCGAGCAATGAGCAGTTCTTC
CASSLADYIASNEQFF
>.|few|TRBV3-1|TRBJ2-1
TGTGCCAGCAGCCAAGTTAGGCGGGAGCAGTTCTTC
CASSQVRREQFF
>.|few|TRBV2|TRBJ1-6
TGTGCCAGCCTCGACGGCACCGGTGCGAAAAATTCACCCCTCCACTTT
CASLDGTGAKNSPLHF
>.|few|TRBV7-2|TRBJ1-6
TGTGCCAGCAGCTTAAGTGTCACTAGTTCACCCCTCCACTTT
CASSLSVTSSPLHF
>.|few|TRBV11-2|TRBJ2-3
TGTGCCAGCAGCTTAGGACACTCTAGCACAGATACGCAGTATTTT
CASSLGHSSTDTQYF
>.|.|TRBV4-1|TRBJ2-2
TGCGCCAGCAGCCAAGTTGGAGGGGGACCCGGGGAGCTGTTTTTT
CASSQVGGGPGELFF
>TRBD1|.|TRBV6-1|TRBJ1-3
TGTGCCAGCAGTTATACTCCAGGACAGGGTGCTGGAAACACCATATATTTT
CASSYTPGQGAGNTIYF
>.|few|TRBV20-1|TRBJ2-5
TGCAGTGCTAGAGAGCCGGGGGCGGAGACCCAGTACTTC
CSAREPGAETQYF
>TRBD1|few|TRBV7-2|TRBJ2-1
TGTGCCAGCAGCTCATCCCCCGGGACAGGAGGGATCCCTGAGCAGTTCTTC
CASSSSPGTGGIPEQFF
>.|many|TRBV20-1|TRBJ2-3
TGCAGTGCTAGAGGGATGGAAAGCACAGATACGCAGTATTTT
CSARGMESTDTQYF
>.|many|TRBV4-1|TRBJ2-3
TGCGCCAGCAGCCAAGAGGTTAAGAGAGATACGCAGTATTTT
CASSQEVKRDTQYF
>.|many|TRBV6-1|TRBJ1-1
TGTGCCAGCAGTGAGGGAGGGACTGAAGCTTTCTTT
CASSEGGTEAFF
>.|few|TRBV7-2|TRBJ2-3
TGTGCCAGCAGCTTAAATTCGAGGCATACGCAGTATTTT
CASSLNSRHTQYF
>.|few|TRBV6-2/TRBV6-3|TRBJ1-2
TGTGCCAGCAGTTACTCATCCAGCCCCAACTATGGCTACACCTTC
CASSYSSSPNYGYTF
>TRBD2|few|TRBV28|TRBJ2-1
TGTGCCAGCAGTATGTCTAGCGGGAGCTTATATGAGCAGTTCTTC
CASSMSSGSLYEQFF
>TRBD1|many|TRBV10-3|TRBJ2-5
TGTGCCATCAGTGTTGGGACAGACGCGTTTGAGACCCAGTACTTC
CAISVGTDAFETQYF
>.|.|TRBV29-1|TRBJ1-1
TGCAGCGTTGATGCCGGGCCCTTAGGAGAGAACACTGAAGCTTTCTTT
CSVDAGPLGENTEAFF
>.|few|TRBV6-1|TRBJ2-1
TGTGCCAGCAACGAAGGGATCATGGCACTATCCTACAATGAGCAGTTCTTC
CASNEGIMALSYNEQFF
>TRBD1|few|TRBV6-1|TRBJ1-1
TGTGCCAGCAGGCAAGCAGGGGGCGTTAAGAACACTGAAGCTTTCTTT
CASRQAGGVKNTEAFF
>TRBD1|.|TRBV19|TRBJ1-5
TGTGCCAGTAGTTCCAGGGGGACGGATCAGCCCCAGCATTTT
CASSSRGTDQPQHF
>TRBD1|many|TRBV18|TRBJ1-2
TGTGCCAGCTCACCGAGTTCCCAGGGGGGTGGCTACACCTTC
CASSPSSQGGGYTF
>.|many|TRBV30|TRBJ1-2
TGTGCCTGGAGTAAGAAGGGGGGCTATGGCTACACCTTC
CAWSKKGGYGYTF
>.|few|TRBV19|TRBJ1-5
TGTGCCAGTAGTGGGGACGAAGGATATAGCAATCAGCCCCAGCATTTT
CASSGDEGYSNQPQHF
>.|many|TRBV5-1|TRBJ2-1
TGCGCCAGCGCCGGGGGCGCCGCTTCCTACAATGAGCAGTTCTTC
CASAGGAASYNEQFF
>.|.|TRBV15|TRBJ1-2
TGTGCCACCAGCAGAGATAAACCCGGGACCCAATATGGCTACACCTTC
CATSRDKPGTQYGYTF
>TRBD2|many|TRBV28|TRBJ2-7
TGTGCCAGCAGTGGGGGCCTAGCGGGGCTCTCCTACGAGCAGTACTTC
CASSGGLAGLSYEQYF
>TRBD1|once|TRBV5-1|TRBJ2-5
TGCGCCAGCAGCCCACTCGACAGGGCGGAGACCCAGTACTTC
CASSPLDRAETQYF
>.|few|TRBV29-1|TRBJ2-1
TGCAGCGTTGATCTCCCGAAGTCGGGGTTCGAGCAGTTCTTC
CSVDLPKSGFEQFF
>.|few|TRBV11-2|TRBJ2-5
TGTGCCAGCAGCTTATCTTCCAGGGGATCAGAGACCCAGTACTTC
CASSLSSRGSETQYF
>TRBD2|many|TRBV28|TRBJ2-3
TGTGCCAGCCAACCGAGCGGGAGCGGCTCAGATACGCAGTATTTT
CASQPSGSGSDTQYF
>.|.|TRBV7-9|TRBJ1-1
TGTGCCAGCAGCTTAACTCGGTCTACCTATGAAGCTTTCTTT
CASSLTRSTYEAFF
>.|many|TRBV11-2|TRBJ1-1
TGTGCCAGCAGCTTAGGGAGGGCGGACCAGCGACGGCTCGAAGCTTTCTTT
CASSLGRADQRRLEAFF